What follows are 30 T cell receptor beta chains derived from one specimen sequenced in a study of cytomegalovirus exposure and HLA in healthy donors. 13 Jbeta primers and 60 Vbeta primers were used for the PCR. Using immunoSEQ multiplex PCR, the repertoire was profiled, and TCRdb retains in-frame clones only, with some absent. The sample records about 95,000 clones, around four fifths being singletons. Sequenced material: PBMCs. The receptors derive from a woman aged 40 to 50 in good health and CMV-seropositive.

CDR3 DNA: TGCAGCGCCCGAATTACAGGGAGCGAGCAGTACTTC. Translated: CSARITGSEQYF. The chain has TRBV29-1 and TRBJ2-7, with D possibly TRBD1 on 6 matching bases. Between the trimmed V and J ends, which lost 7 bases and 6 bases, there was a span of 16 bases. The CDR3 has 12 residues. Germline CDR1 SQVTM, CDR2 ANQGSEA.

This clone has just a few counts. The CDR3 here is CAWSRREGGTQYF. The CDR3 DNA reads TGTGCCTGGAGTAGGAGGGAGGGGGGGACCCAGTACTTC. The rearrangement joins TRBV30 to TRBJ2-5, with a weak D call TRBD2 (7 bases). CDR1 GTSNPN and CDR2 SVGIG come from the germline V gene (reference sequence). The CDR3 length is 13 residues. The germline V and J ends were trimmed by 2 bases and 7 bases, with 14 bases remaining between them.

V and J are TRBV5-1 and TRBJ1-6; perhaps TRBD1 as D (6 bases). V was pared by 4 bases and J by 8 bases, with 13 bases between. This CDR3 has 14 residues. Germline V CDR1 and CDR2: SGHRS, YFSETQ. The CDR3 sequence is CASSPTGSDSPLHF. As DNA, the CDR3 is TGCGCCAGCAGCCCTACAGGGTCGGATTCACCCCTCCACTTT.

This sequence joins TRBV18 and TRBJ1-5; tentative D call: TRBD1 (5 bases). V lost 5 bases and J lost 1, with 12 bases in between. The CDR3 sequence is 15 residues long. Looked up from germline, CDR1 is KGHSH and CDR2 is LQKENI. CDR3 DNA: TGTGCCAGCTCATCGACAGTCGACAGCAATCAGCCCCAGCATTTT. This gives the protein CASSSTVDSNQPQHF.

This clone occurred a few times. V gene TRBV28 combines with J gene TRBJ1-1; D perhaps matches TRBD1 (6 bases). The CDR3 sequence is 15 residues long. Germline V gene lookup returns CDR1 MDHEN and CDR2 SYDVKM. V lost 3 bases and J lost 4, with 15 bases in between. The CDR3 loop is CASSFAGEGGTEAFF. The CDR3 DNA sequence: TGTGCCAGCAGTTTTGCAGGGGAGGGGGGCACTGAAGCTTTCTTT.

The chain couples TRBV18 to TRBJ2-2, with D hard to call. Trimming took off 3 bases at V and 5 bases at J, with 13 bases between the two ends. CDR3 length equals 15 residues. Per the germline V gene, CDR1 is KGHSH and CDR2 is LQKENI. CDR3 nucleotide sequence: TGTGCCAGCTCACCGACCCTGTGGCGGACCGGGGAGCTGTTTTTT. Translation gives CASSPTLWRTGELFF. The variable domain in full, with the rest retrieved from reference TRBV18 and TRBJ2-2, is NAGVMQNPRHLVRRRGQEARLRCSPMKGHSHVYWYRQLPEEGLKFMVYLQKENIIDESGMPKERFSAEFPKEGPSILRIQQVVRGDSAAYFCASSPTLWRTGELFFGEGSRLTVL.

The V gene is TRBV9, the J gene TRBJ2-2; D perhaps matches TRBD1 (6 bases). CDR3 size: 14 residues. CDR1 SGDLS and CDR2 YYNGEE come from the germline V gene. Trimming left V 3 bases short and J 7 bases short, with 13 bases between. CDR3 region: CASSATGFGGELFF. The DNA of the CDR3 is TGTGCCAGCAGCGCAACAGGGTTCGGCGGGGAGCTGTTTTTT.

The chain links TRBV19 to TRBJ1-5, with 12 bases matching TRBD1. J lost 6 bases, V lost 6 bases, and 6 bases had no gene match. The CDR3 totals 15 residues. Germline values: CDR1 LNHDA, CDR2 SQIVND (reference sequence). The CDR3 spells CASSSGTGGSQPQHF. DNA for the CDR3: TGTGCCAGTAGCTCCGGGACAGGGGGCTCTCAGCCCCAGCATTTT.

This sequence joins TRBV7-8 and TRBJ2-4; 8 bases agree with TRBD1. With V trimmed by 6 bases and J by 8 bases, 6 bases remained unmatched. Germline V gene sequence: CDR1 SGHVS, CDR2 FQNEAQ. The CDR3 is 13 amino acids. The CDR3 bases are TGTGCCAGCAGACCCCAGACAGGGGACATTCAGTACTTC. Protein: CASRPQTGDIQYF.

The chain links TRBV30 to TRBJ1-1; D remains unclear. V lost 5 bases, J lost 0 bases, and 13 bases lay in between. The CDR3 extends over 14 amino acids. Germline V gene lookup returns CDR1 GTSNPN and CDR2 SVGIG (reference sequence). The CDR3 DNA reads as TGTGCCTGGGCCCGGGGTTTAATGAACACTGAAGCTTTCTTT. The encoded protein is CAWARGLMNTEAFF. The whole variable domain, filled in from reference TRBV30 and TRBJ1-1, reads SQTIHQWPATLVQPVGSPLSLECTVEGTSNPNLYWYRQAAGRGLQLLFYSVGIGQISSEVPQNLSASRPQDRQFILSSKKLLLSDSGFYLCAWARGLMNTEAFFGQGTRLTVV.

CDR3 residues: CASSPGGRETQYF. DNA for the CDR3: TGTGCCAGCAGCCCGGGAGGACGGGAGACCCAGTACTTC. The rearrangement uses TRBV5-5 and TRBJ2-5; the match to TRBD2 covers 7 bases. This CDR3 contains 13 residues. V gave up 4 bases and J gave up 5 bases; unmatched junction bases: 5. Germline V gene data show CDR1 as SGHKS and CDR2 as YYEKEE (reference sequence).

The rearrangement links TRBV6-5 to TRBJ1-2; D gene ambiguous. Deletions cut 0 bases from V and 3 bases from J, with 11 bases between. Germline V gene sequence: CDR1 MNHEY, CDR2 SVGAGI. CDR3 length: 15 amino acids. CDR3 residues: CASSYSTEVDYGYTF. The CDR3 nucleotides read TGTGCCAGCAGTTACTCGACTGAGGTGGACTATGGCTACACCTTC.

This sequence joins TRBV12-2 and TRBJ2-7; the D segment call TRBD1 is taken from the table without a DNA check. TRBV12-2 is shown as a pseudogene. CDR3 size: 15 residues. The CDR3 is CASRHWDNKAYEQYF. In DNA form, the CDR3 reads TGTGCAAGTCGCCACTGGGACAACAAGGCCTACGAGCAGTACTTC.

This clone came up once. The genes are TRBV4-1 and TRBJ2-2; 12 bases map to TRBD2. Germline-derived CDR1 and CDR2 are MGHRA and YSYEKL. V lost 4 bases to trimming and J lost 6 bases; unmatched junction nucleotides: 6. The CDR3 length is 16 residues. This CDR3 is CASSPGLAGYAGELFF. The CDR3 coding sequence is TGCGCCAGCAGCCCCGGACTAGCGGGATATGCCGGGGAGCTGTTTTTT.

This rearrangement joins TRBV4-1 to TRBJ2-1; 9 bases align to TRBD1. Germline-derived CDR1 and CDR2 are MGHRA and YSYEKL. J was trimmed by 6 bases and V by 3 bases; bases with no gene match: 9. The CDR3 has 16 amino acids. The CDR3 DNA sequence: TGCGCCAGCAGCCAGGCGACGGGACAGGGAGTCAATGAGCAGTTCTTC. Residues: CASSQATGQGVNEQFF.

The chain joins TRBV2 to TRBJ2-6; D unclear. Deletions cut 4 bases from V and 0 bases from J, with 7 bases between. The CDR3 extends over 15 amino acids. The V gene's germline CDR1 is SNHLY and CDR2 FYNNEI. The CDR3 loop reads CASSAVDSGANVLTF. The CDR3 DNA follows: TGTGCCAGCAGTGCGGTCGACTCTGGGGCCAACGTCCTGACTTTC.

This rearrangement joins TRBV2 to TRBJ2-7; D uncertain. The germline V and J ends were trimmed by 5 bases and 2 bases, with 16 bases remaining between them. This CDR3 region has 15 residues. Germline V lookup: CDR1 SNHLY, CDR2 FYNNEI. In DNA form, the CDR3 reads TGTGCCAGCAGTTCTCCGGAGAGGTCAACCTACGAGCAGTACTTC. Translating it yields CASSSPERSTYEQYF.

This clone has just one count. The J gene is TRBJ1-1, the V gene TRBV11-2; D is uncertain. The germline V gene has CDR1 SGHAT and CDR2 FQNNGV. Trimming took off 0 bases at V and 3 bases at J, with 14 bases between the two ends. The CDR3 sequence is 16 residues long. The CDR3 bases are TGTGCCAGCAGCTTAGACGCGAGATTCGGGGACACTGAAGCTTTCTTT. Protein sequence: CASSLDARFGDTEAFF.

The chain links TRBV7-3 to TRBJ2-1; D is perhaps TRBD2 (6 bases). The germline V gene encodes CDR1 SGHTA and CDR2 FQGTGA. The CDR3 runs to 13 residues. Trimming left V 4 bases short and J 10 bases short, with 14 bases between. The CDR3 here is CASSSHRDSEQFF. The CDR3 DNA follows: TGTGCCAGCAGCTCACACCGGGACTCCGAGCAGTTCTTC.

CDR3 sequence: CASSQVTGGYSNTEAFF. The CDR3 nucleotides read TGCGCCAGCAGCCAAGTCACAGGGGGGTATTCGAACACTGAAGCTTTCTTT. The chain uses TRBV4-1 and TRBJ1-1; 8 nucleotides match TRBD1. V gave up 1 base and J gave up 1 base; unmatched junction bases: 8. This CDR3 is 17 amino acids long. The germline V gene has CDR1 MGHRA and CDR2 YSYEKL.

CDR3 region: CATSANTGSNEKLFF. DNA for the CDR3: TGTGCCACCAGCGCCAACACAGGGAGTAATGAAAAACTGTTTTTT. This chain uses TRBV15 with TRBJ1-4; possibly TRBD1 for D (6 bases). Germline-derived CDR1 and CDR2 are LNHNV and YYDKDF (reference sequence). The CDR3 sequence is 15 residues long. V was cut by 5 bases and J by 4 bases, with 14 bases left in between. The full variable domain, with the rest looked up from reference TRBV15 and TRBJ1-4, is DAMVIQNPRYQVTQFGKPVTLSCSQTLNHNVMYWYQQKSSQAPKLLFHYYDKDFNNEADTPDNFQSRRPNTSFCFLDIRSPGLGDTAMYLCATSANTGSNEKLFFGSGTQLSVL.

The V and J genes are TRBV5-1 and TRBJ2-1, with TRBD2 identical over 10 bases. The CDR3 has 14 residues. With V trimmed by 2 bases and J by 8 bases, 4 bases remained unmatched. The germline CDR1 and CDR2 sequences are SGHRS and YFSETQ. Written as DNA, the CDR3 is TGCGCCAGCAGCTTATCTAGCGGGAGCGATGAGCAGTTCTTC. It is translated as CASSLSSGSDEQFF.

V gene TRBV18 combines with J gene TRBJ2-4; maybe TRBD1 (6 bases). Trimming stripped 3 bases from V and 4 bases from J, with 19 bases between. This CDR3 contains 17 residues. In germline, CDR1 is KGHSH, CDR2 LQKENI. CDR3 sequence: CASSPSVRGRGKNIQYF. CDR3 nucleotides: TGTGCCAGCTCACCCAGCGTCAGGGGCAGAGGGAAAAACATTCAGTACTTC.

This sequence joins TRBV5-1 and TRBJ1-6, with TRBD1 matching over 10 bases. Germline CDR1 reads SGHRS; CDR2 reads YFSETQ. The V gene end was trimmed by 4 bases and the J gene end by 8 bases; junction bases not matched to a gene: 9. The length of the CDR3 is 16 residues. CDR3 nucleotide sequence: TGCGCCAGCAGCAGAGGGACAGGGGTCATAGATTCACCCCTCCACTTT. Protein: CASSRGTGVIDSPLHF.

The rearrangement uses TRBV11-2 and TRBJ1-2; 9 positions match TRBD1. From germline, CDR1 is SGHAT and CDR2 FQNNGV. CDR3 size: 14 residues. V gave up 1 base and J gave up 4 bases; unmatched junction bases: 1. The CDR3 is CASSLGDRAYGYTF. Written as DNA, the CDR3 is TGTGCCAGCAGCTTAGGGGACAGGGCCTATGGCTACACCTTC. The full variable domain, completed using reference TRBV11-2 and TRBJ1-2, is EAGVAQSPRYKIIEKRQSVAFWCNPISGHATLYWYQQILGQGPKLLIQFQNNGVVDDSQLPKDRFSAERLKGVDSTLKIQPAKLEDSAVYLCASSLGDRAYGYTFGSGTRLTVV.

CDR3 nucleotide sequence: TGTGCCAGCAGCCAAGCGGTCAGTCGGCGGGAGGGGGGAAATGAGCAGTTCTTC. This gives the protein CASSQAVSRREGGNEQFF. The chain combines TRBV4-2 with TRBJ2-1, with 9 bases identical to TRBD2. V lost 1 base, J lost 7 bases, and 14 bases stayed unmatched. Germline V CDR1 and CDR2: LGHNA, YNFKEQ. The CDR3 has 18 residues.

The CDR3 protein is CSVNEDSSYNEQFF. The CDR3 bases are TGCAGCGTGAACGAGGATAGCTCCTACAATGAGCAGTTCTTC. The chain employs TRBV29-1 and TRBJ2-1; D is undetermined. V gave up 6 bases and J gave up 0 bases, with 12 bases separating them. The CDR3 covers 14 residues. From germline, CDR1 is SQVTM and CDR2 ANQGSEA.

The chain employs TRBV25-1 and TRBJ2-7; TRBD2 agrees at 8 bases. Germline lookup yields CDR1 MGHDK and CDR2 SYGVNS. The V and J ends lost 2 bases and 3 bases, in that order; junction bases with no gene match: 15. This CDR3 has 18 residues. The CDR3 nucleotides are TGTGCCAGCAGTGAAGCCAACCCGGCGGGGGGTAGGGGCTACGAGCAGTACTTC. Its protein is CASSEANPAGGRGYEQYF.

The chain uses TRBV11-2 and TRBJ1-2; TRBD1 agrees at 9 bases. CDR1 is SGHAT, CDR2 FQNNGV, per germline. With 5 bases clipped from V and 7 bases from J, the junction kept 14 bases outside the gene matches. This CDR3 spans 16 amino acids. CDR3 residues: CASSPLRDRERGGYTF. CDR3 DNA: TGTGCCAGCAGCCCCCTCCGGGACAGGGAGAGGGGTGGCTACACCTTC. Supplemented by reference TRBV11-2 and TRBJ1-2, the full variable domain reads EAGVAQSPRYKIIEKRQSVAFWCNPISGHATLYWYQQILGQGPKLLIQFQNNGVVDDSQLPKDRFSAERLKGVDSTLKIQPAKLEDSAVYLCASSPLRDRERGGYTFGSGTRLTVV.

This chain links TRBV27 with TRBJ1-1; 7 nucleotides agree with TRBD1. In germline, CDR1 is MNHEY, CDR2 SMNVEV (reference sequence). V was clipped by 5 bases and J by 2 bases; unmatched bases: 5. The CDR3 has 14 residues. CDR3: CASSGGQKNTEAFF. In DNA, the CDR3 is TGTGCCAGCAGTGGGGGACAGAAAAACACTGAAGCTTTCTTT.